The clone carrying this TCR beta chain has a count of ten or more. The antigen remains unidentified. This CDR3 comprises 13 residues. Trimming shortened V by 2 bases and J by 11 bases, and 10 bases separated the two germline ends. Germline V gene sequence: CDR1 SGHTA, CDR2 FQGNSA. This sample was included in a study of post-analysis software for immune sequencing data. Study-wide results and limits: Significantly lower normalized Chao1 diversity was found in patients with multiple sclerosis relative to controls.

Presence of unique molecular identifiers characterized the TCR beta cDNA libraries. Each CDR3 protein is one row after TCRdb ran MiXCR on the PCR reads. Of 150,000 to 200,000 distinct CDR3 sequences listed, around 36% are singletons. The rearrangement joins TRBV7-2 to TRBJ1-6; weak D call: TRBD1 (5 bases). This clonotype was sampled from a girl aged 10 to 17 with multiple sclerosis. This sample comprised blood, obtained after autologous hematopoietic stem cell transplantation. The CDR3 DNA is TGTGCCAGCAGCTTAAACGGGGCCCCACCCCTCCACTTT. It is translated as CASSLNGAPPLHF.